This entry lists 31 T cell receptor beta chains sequenced from one sample in a study of cytomegalovirus exposure and HLA in healthy donors. The PCR ran on 60 Vbeta and 13 Jbeta primers. TCRdb's table, derived via immunoSEQ multiplex PCR, lists solely in-frame clones and lacks some. The data show about 120,000 clones, over 75% seen once. Sequenced material: PBMCs. These TCRs come from a woman under 30 in good health and CMV-seronegative.

The chain combines TRBV7-3 with TRBJ1-6, with D tentatively TRBD1 (6 bases). V lost 5 bases to trimming and J lost 6 bases, with 11 bases between them. The CDR3 consists of 14 residues. Germline V lookup: CDR1 SGHTA, CDR2 FQGTGA. The CDR3 region is CASSVGQINSPLHF. The CDR3 DNA sequence: TGTGCCAGCAGCGTCGGACAGATTAATTCACCCCTCCACTTT. The variable domain in full, with the rest retrieved from reference TRBV7-3 and TRBJ1-6, is GAGVSQTPSNKVTEKGKYVELRCDPISGHTALYWYRQSLGQGPEFLIYFQGTGAADDSGLPNDRFFAVRPEGSVSTLKIQRTERGDSAVYLCASSVGQINSPLHFGNGTRLTVT.

This chain joins TRBV7-8 and TRBJ2-5, with 11 bases that match TRBD2. Germline V gene data show CDR1 as SGHVS and CDR2 as FQNEAQ. V lost 2 bases and J lost 4; bases outside the gene matches: 6. CDR3 length: 16 residues. The CDR3 is CASSLTSGSGRETQYF. CDR3 coding DNA: TGTGCCAGCAGCTTAACTAGCGGGAGTGGGAGAGAGACCCAGTACTTC.

The chain carries TRBV2 and TRBJ1-2; 7 bases line up with TRBD1. Looked up from germline, CDR1 is SNHLY and CDR2 is FYNNEI. This CDR3 has 17 residues. V trimming: 6 bases; J trimming: 5 bases; junction bases outside the gene matches: 18. The CDR3 DNA follows: TGTGCCAGCAGAGCCGGGACAGCGACGACTTTTTGGTATGGCTACACCTTC. Translated, it gives CASRAGTATTFWYGYTF.

In its sample, this clone was seen once. The CDR3 region has the DNA TGTGCCAGTACCCATCCCGGCGGAGCTAACTATGGCTACACCTTC. Its translation is CASTHPGGANYGYTF. The rearrangement joins TRBV19 to TRBJ1-2; D not certain. V was trimmed by 7 bases and J by 0 bases, leaving 15 bases between them. The CDR3 totals 15 residues. From germline, CDR1 is LNHDA and CDR2 SQIVND (reference sequence).

The chain joins TRBV27 to TRBJ1-2, with a possible D match to TRBD1 (5 bases). In germline, CDR1 is MNHEY, CDR2 SMNVEV (reference sequence). CDR3 length equals 15 residues. Trimming left V 2 bases short and J 8 bases short, with 18 bases between. CDR3 protein: CASSLNGWAGQGYTF. The CDR3 DNA follows: TGTGCCAGCAGTTTAAATGGTTGGGCAGGGCAGGGCTACACCTTC.

The V and J genes are TRBV5-6 and TRBJ1-1, with 9 nucleotides matching TRBD1. The CDR3 is 16 amino acids. The germline gives CDR1 SGHDT, CDR2 YYEEEE. V dropped 1 base and J dropped 2; count of bases not matched to a gene: 6. The CDR3 sequence: CASSLNRGLINTEAFF. CDR3 sequence (DNA): TGTGCCAGCAGCTTGAACAGGGGGCTTATAAACACTGAAGCTTTCTTT.

This chain joins TRBV6-1 and TRBJ1-1, with a tentative D call TRBD1 (5 bases). CDR1 and CDR2 (germline): MNHNS, SASEGT. The CDR3 is 13 amino acids. Trimming shortened V by 10 bases and J by 7 bases, and 19 bases separated the two germline ends. The CDR3 nucleotides are TGTGCCATCAGGGAACAGTATGGGCTTGAAGCTTTCTTT. Translated: CAIREQYGLEAFF.

This rearrangement joins TRBV18 to TRBJ1-2; weak D call: TRBD1 (5 bases). Trimming took off 2 bases at V and 1 base at J, with 14 bases between the two ends. The CDR3 has 16 amino acids. From germline, CDR1 is KGHSH and CDR2 LQKENI. This chain's CDR3 is CASSPGSRVHNYGYTF. The CDR3 coding sequence is TGTGCCAGCTCACCAGGGTCCAGGGTTCATAACTATGGCTACACCTTC.

The rearrangement joins TRBV5-1 to TRBJ2-3; D not certain. This CDR3 contains 14 residues. CDR1 is SGHRS, CDR2 YFSETQ, per germline. V was pared by 4 bases and J by 0 bases, with 9 bases between. In nucleotides, the CDR3 is TGCGCCAGCAGCCCGAGAACTAGCACAGATACGCAGTATTTT. It codes for CASSPRTSTDTQYF. The variable domain in full, with the rest retrieved from reference TRBV5-1 and TRBJ2-3, is KAGVTQTPRYLIKTRGQQVTLSCSPISGHRSVSWYQQTPGQGLQFLFEYFSETQRNKGNFPGRFSGRQFSNSRSEMNVSTLELGDSALYLCASSPRTSTDTQYFGPGTRLTVL.

V is TRBV6-1 and J is TRBJ1-1; D call uncertain. The CDR3 spans 14 residues. With 0 bases removed from V and 3 bases from J, the gap between germline ends came to 8 bases. From germline, CDR1 is MNHNS and CDR2 SASEGT. The CDR3 DNA sequence: TGTGCCAGCAGTGAAGCGGGCAAGTACACTGAAGCTTTCTTT. It is translated as CASSEAGKYTEAFF.

The chain employs TRBV7-9 and TRBJ1-4, with no clear D. This CDR3 comprises 16 residues. Trimming cost V 5 bases and J 8 bases, with 21 bases left between them. CDR1 is SEHNR, CDR2 FQNEAQ, per germline (reference sequence). The CDR3 nucleotides are TGTGCCAGCAGCCAAGTGGGAGGGAGTCTAGGAGAAAAACTGTTTTTT. It encodes CASSQVGGSLGEKLFF.

The chain carries TRBV7-9 and TRBJ2-5, with D possibly being TRBD2 (6 bases). Trimming took 7 bases from V and 4 from J, leaving 22 bases between them. This CDR3 is 16 amino acids long. Germline CDR1 reads SEHNR; CDR2 reads FQNEAQ (reference sequence). In nucleotides, the CDR3 is TGTGCCAGCACCAAACGCGGGGATATGGCGGTAGAGACCCAGTACTTC. Translated, it gives CASTKRGDMAVETQYF.

This chain joins TRBV2 and TRBJ1-1, with TRBD1 identical over 7 bases. The CDR3 has 13 amino acids. The V segment lost 6 bases and the J segment 8 bases; nucleotides outside the gene matches: 9. Looked up from germline, CDR1 is SNHLY and CDR2 is FYNNEI. CDR3 region: CASSADRVGEAFF. Here the CDR3 DNA reads TGTGCCAGCAGCGCCGACAGGGTAGGCGAAGCTTTCTTT.

The chain combines TRBV5-1 with TRBJ2-3, with a tentative D call TRBD2 (6 bases). The V gene lost 4 bases and the J gene lost 0 bases, with 9 bases spanning the gap. CDR3 size: 14 residues. Germline lookup yields CDR1 SGHRS and CDR2 YFSETQ. The CDR3 nucleotides read TGCGCCAGCAGCCCGGCGGGGAGCACAGATACGCAGTATTTT. Amino acids: CASSPAGSTDTQYF.

The chain combines TRBV29-1 with TRBJ1-2; a possible D gene is TRBD1 (5 bases). This CDR3 has 14 residues. V was pared by 0 bases and J by 4 bases, with 12 bases between. Germline CDR1 is SQVTM and CDR2 is ANQGSEA. CDR3 coding DNA: TGCAGCGTTGAAGAGGCGGGGCGCATCTATGGCTACACCTTC. This codes for CSVEEAGRIYGYTF. The entire variable domain, with the rest obtained from reference TRBV29-1 and TRBJ1-2, is as follows: SAVISQKPSRDICQRGTSLTIQCQVDSQVTMMFWYRQQPGQSLTLIATANQGSEATYESGFVIDKFPISRPNLTFSTLTVSNMSPEDSSIYLCSVEEAGRIYGYTFGSGTRLTVV.

The chain employs TRBV10-2 and TRBJ2-2; maybe TRBD2 (6 bases). Trimming removed 6 bases from V and 0 bases from J, with 20 bases in between. Germline assignment: CDR1 WSHSY and CDR2 SAAADI. CDR3 length: 18 residues. The CDR3 reads CASRRATPGRTNTGELFF. CDR3 coding DNA: TGCGCCAGCAGGCGAGCCACCCCAGGGAGGACGAACACCGGGGAGCTGTTTTTT.

V gene TRBV5-6 combines with J gene TRBJ2-1; 8 bases are shared with TRBD2. The germline CDR1 and CDR2 sequences are SGHDT and YYEEEE. V shed 1 base and J 4 bases; nucleotides not matched to a gene: 10. The CDR3 runs to 17 residues. For the CDR3, the DNA is TGTGCCAGCAGCTTGAAGACCTCGGGGGGGCTTTACAATGAGCAGTTCTTC. This gives the protein CASSLKTSGGLYNEQFF. The full variable domain, with the rest looked up from reference TRBV5-6 and TRBJ2-1, is DAGVTQSPTHLIKTRGQQVTLRCSPKSGHDTVSWYQQALGQGPQFIFQYYEEEERQRGNFPDRFSGHQFPNYSSELNVNALLLGDSALYLCASSLKTSGGLYNEQFFGPGTRLTVL.

Notes on this clone: Other DNA variants within this sample encode the same CDR3. The chain links TRBV9 to TRBJ1-6, with D perhaps matching TRBD1 (6 bases). Looked up from germline, CDR1 is SGDLS and CDR2 is YYNGEE. The CDR3 is 14 amino acids. Trimming took 0 bases from V and 7 from J, leaving 8 bases between them. CDR3 sequence (DNA): TGTGCCAGCAGCGTAGGGACAGTAAATTCACCCCTCCACTTT. This codes for CASSVGTVNSPLHF.

In DNA, the CDR3 is TGTGCCAGCTCACCCGTAGCGGGAGTGAACAATGAGCAGTTCTTC. Amino acids: CASSPVAGVNNEQFF. The chain has TRBV18 and TRBJ2-1; 9 bases agree with TRBD2. V trimming: 3 bases; J trimming: 5 bases; junction bases outside the gene matches: 5. The CDR3 loop spans 15 amino acids. The V gene's germline CDR1 is KGHSH and CDR2 LQKENI.

The J gene is TRBJ2-2, the V gene TRBV28; 8 bases line up with TRBD2. CDR1 is MDHEN and CDR2 is SYDVKM in the germline V gene. This CDR3 is built from 19 residues. V lost 6 bases, J lost 1 base, and 16 bases stayed unmatched. CDR3 sequence reads: CASSPRQGASGWNTGELFF. CDR3 bases: TGTGCCAGCAGCCCCCGGCAGGGTGCTAGCGGGTGGAACACCGGGGAGCTGTTTTTT.

The genes are TRBV30 and TRBJ1-4; 9 bases are shared with TRBD1. V dropped 3 bases and J dropped 8; count of bases not matched to a gene: 7. The CDR3 sequence is 14 residues long. Germline V gene sequence: CDR1 GTSNPN, CDR2 SVGIG (reference sequence). The DNA of the CDR3 is TGTGCCTGGAGCGGGGGACAGGGAAGCGAAAAACTGTTTTTT. Protein: CAWSGGQGSEKLFF. The full variable domain, with the rest looked up from reference TRBV30 and TRBJ1-4, is SQTIHQWPATLVQPVGSPLSLECTVEGTSNPNLYWYRQAAGRGLQLLFYSVGIGQISSEVPQNLSASRPQDRQFILSSKKLLLSDSGFYLCAWSGGQGSEKLFFGSGTQLSVL.

This sequence joins TRBV6-6 and TRBJ1-1; D is possibly TRBD1 (6 bases). Per germline, CDR1 MNHNY and CDR2 SVGAGI (reference sequence). Trimming took off 5 bases at V and 5 bases at J, with 9 bases between the two ends. This CDR3 is 12 amino acids long. The CDR3 DNA reads as TGTGCCAGCAGTCTTACAGGGACTGAAGCTTTCTTT. It encodes CASSLTGTEAFF.

The chain has TRBV5-4 and TRBJ2-7, with TRBD1 matching 11 bases. The CDR3 loop spans 17 amino acids. Germline trimming cut 6 bases from V and 2 bases from J; bases unmatched to any gene: 13. CDR1 and CDR2 from the germline V gene are SGHNT and YYREEE (reference sequence). DNA of the CDR3: TGTGCCAGCACCCTGCGGACAGGGGGCTTTGGGACCTACGAGCAGTACTTC. As protein: CASTLRTGGFGTYEQYF.

The chain combines TRBV9 with TRBJ2-3; 8 nucleotides line up with TRBD2. The CDR3 loop spans 16 amino acids. After removal of 7 bases from V and 0 bases from J, the junction contained 10 bases not matched to a gene. Looked up from germline, CDR1 is SGDLS and CDR2 is YYNGEE. The CDR3 region is CASGSGDLTSTDTQYF. CDR3 nucleotide sequence: TGTGCCAGCGGTAGCGGGGACCTGACTAGCACAGATACGCAGTATTTT.

This chain joins TRBV7-8 and TRBJ2-5, with D tentatively TRBD2 (5 bases). The V end lost 2 bases, the J end lost 3 bases, and 10 bases lay between the germline ends. CDR1 SGHVS and CDR2 FQNEAQ come from the germline V gene. This CDR3 is built from 14 residues. CDR3 residues: CASSLILVKETQYF. In DNA, the CDR3 is TGTGCCAGCAGCTTAATACTAGTTAAAGAGACCCAGTACTTC. The variable domain in full, completed from reference TRBV7-8 and TRBJ2-5, reads GAGVSQSPRYKVAKRGQDVALRCDPISGHVSLFWYQQALGQGPEFLTYFQNEAQLDKSGLPSDRFFAERPEGSVSTLKIQRTQQEDSAVYLCASSLILVKETQYFGPGTRLLVL.

This chain connects TRBV9 to TRBJ1-2; no firm D call. Germline assignment: CDR1 SGDLS and CDR2 YYNGEE. This CDR3 has 14 amino acids. V lost 3 bases and J lost 5, with 14 bases in between. CDR3 nucleotides: TGTGCCAGCAGCGCCTCACCACGCGTTTATGGCTACACCTTC. It specifies CASSASPRVYGYTF.

This clone was picked up one time. The chain employs TRBV29-1 and TRBJ1-5; no definite D call. The CDR3 totals 15 residues. The V gene's germline CDR1 is SQVTM and CDR2 ANQGSEA. Trimming took 4 bases from V and 1 from J, leaving 14 bases between them. CDR3 DNA: TGCAGCGTTGGGGAGGGCGGGTCGAGCAATCAGCCCCAGCATTTT. Residues: CSVGEGGSSNQPQHF.

The V call is TRBV28, the J call TRBJ1-2, with 10 bases that match TRBD1. CDR3 length: 14 residues. With V trimmed by 6 bases and J by 7 bases, 8 bases remained unmatched. Germline V gene data show CDR1 as MDHEN and CDR2 as SYDVKM. The CDR3 loop is CASRIPGQGFGYTF. The CDR3 region has the DNA TGTGCCAGCAGAATACCGGGACAGGGGTTTGGCTACACCTTC.

The chain uses TRBV11-3 and TRBJ2-1, with no clear D. CDR1 SGHNT and CDR2 YENEEA come from the germline V gene. The CDR3 is 15 residues long. The V end lost 3 bases, the J end lost 4 bases, and 13 bases lay between the germline ends. The CDR3 sequence is CASSFGPVQYNEQFF. The CDR3 nucleotides read TGTGCCAGCAGCTTTGGGCCGGTACAATACAATGAGCAGTTCTTC.

The chain has TRBV5-1 and TRBJ2-2, with 10 positions matching TRBD2. Germline CDR1 SGHRS, CDR2 YFSETQ. The CDR3 runs 16 residues. V lost 3 bases, J lost 8 bases, and 10 bases stayed unmatched. The CDR3 spells CASSSTLAGMEGELFF. CDR3 DNA sequence: TGCGCCAGCAGCTCGACACTAGCGGGAATGGAGGGGGAGCTGTTTTTT.

This chain joins TRBV19 and TRBJ2-7, with TRBD1 as a possible D gene (6 bases). Trimming shortened V by 5 bases and J by 2 bases, and 16 bases separated the two germline ends. The CDR3 is 15 amino acids. Germline V gene data show CDR1 as LNHDA and CDR2 as SQIVND (reference sequence). The CDR3 DNA follows: TGTGCCAGTAGTGGACAGACCCGGCGGGCCTACGAGCAGTACTTC. It translates to CASSGQTRRAYEQYF.